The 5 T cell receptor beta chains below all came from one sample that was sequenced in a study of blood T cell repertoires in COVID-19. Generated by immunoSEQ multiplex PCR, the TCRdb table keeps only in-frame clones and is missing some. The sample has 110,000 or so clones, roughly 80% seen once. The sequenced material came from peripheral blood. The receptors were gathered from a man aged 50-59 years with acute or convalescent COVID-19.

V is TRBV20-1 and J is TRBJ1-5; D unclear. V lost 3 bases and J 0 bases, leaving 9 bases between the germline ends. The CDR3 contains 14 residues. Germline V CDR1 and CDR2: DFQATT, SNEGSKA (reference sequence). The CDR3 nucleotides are TGCAGTGCTAGTAACGCGAATAGCAATCAGCCCCAGCATTTT. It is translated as CSASNANSNQPQHF.

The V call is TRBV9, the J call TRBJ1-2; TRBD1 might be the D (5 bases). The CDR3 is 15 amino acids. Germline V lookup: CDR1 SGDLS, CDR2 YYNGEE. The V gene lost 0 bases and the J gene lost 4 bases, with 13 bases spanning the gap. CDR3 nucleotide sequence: TGTGCCAGCAGCGTAGAAAGGGGCCGAGGCTATGGCTACACCTTC. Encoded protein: CASSVERGRGYGYTF. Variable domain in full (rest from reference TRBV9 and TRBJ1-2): DSGVTQTPKHLITATGQRVTLRCSPRSGDLSVYWYQQSLDQGLQFLIQYYNGEERAKGNILERFSAQQFPDLHSELNLSSLELGDSALYFCASSVERGRGYGYTFGSGTRLTVV.

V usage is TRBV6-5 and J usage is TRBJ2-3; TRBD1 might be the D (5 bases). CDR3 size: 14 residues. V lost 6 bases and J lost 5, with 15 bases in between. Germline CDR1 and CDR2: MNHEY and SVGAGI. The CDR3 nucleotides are TGTGCCAGCAGACTTCAGGGTAGGGGAGATACGCAGTATTTT. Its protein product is CASRLQGRGDTQYF.

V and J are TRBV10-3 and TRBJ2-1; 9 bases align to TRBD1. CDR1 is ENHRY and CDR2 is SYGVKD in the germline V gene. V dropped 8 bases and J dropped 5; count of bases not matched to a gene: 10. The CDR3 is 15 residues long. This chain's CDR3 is CAISPGQGLHNEQFF. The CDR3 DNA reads TGTGCCATCTCCCCGGGACAGGGTTTACACAATGAGCAGTTCTTC.

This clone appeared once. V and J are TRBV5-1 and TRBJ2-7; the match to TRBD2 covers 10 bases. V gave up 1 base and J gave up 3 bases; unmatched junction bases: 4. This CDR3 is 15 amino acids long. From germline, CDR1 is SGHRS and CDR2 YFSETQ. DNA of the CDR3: TGCGCCAGCAGCTTGCGTCTAGCGGGGGACTACGAGCAGTACTTC. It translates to CASSLRLAGDYEQYF.